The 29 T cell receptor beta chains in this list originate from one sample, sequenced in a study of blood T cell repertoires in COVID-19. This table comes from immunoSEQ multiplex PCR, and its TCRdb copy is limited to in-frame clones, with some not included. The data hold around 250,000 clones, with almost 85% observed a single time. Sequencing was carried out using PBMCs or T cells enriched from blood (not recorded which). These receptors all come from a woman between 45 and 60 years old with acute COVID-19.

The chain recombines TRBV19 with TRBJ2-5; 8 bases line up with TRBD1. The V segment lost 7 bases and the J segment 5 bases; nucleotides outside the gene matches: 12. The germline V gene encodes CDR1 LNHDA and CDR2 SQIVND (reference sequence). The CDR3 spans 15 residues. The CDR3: CASKKGTGKWETQYF. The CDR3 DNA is TGTGCCAGTAAGAAAGGGACAGGCAAGTGGGAGACCCAGTACTTC.

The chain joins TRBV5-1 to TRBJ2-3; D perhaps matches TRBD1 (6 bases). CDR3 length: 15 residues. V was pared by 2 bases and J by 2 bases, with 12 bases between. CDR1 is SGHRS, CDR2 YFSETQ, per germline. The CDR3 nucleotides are TGCGCCAGCAGCTTAGCGTCAGGGGACACAGATACGCAGTATTTT. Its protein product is CASSLASGDTDTQYF.

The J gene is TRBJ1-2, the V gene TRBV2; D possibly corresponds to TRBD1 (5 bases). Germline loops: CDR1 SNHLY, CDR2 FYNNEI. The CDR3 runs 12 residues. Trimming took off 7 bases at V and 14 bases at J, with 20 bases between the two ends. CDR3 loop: CASNTVRGPATF. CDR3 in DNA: TGTGCCAGCAATACGGTGCGGGGCCCAGCGACCTTC.

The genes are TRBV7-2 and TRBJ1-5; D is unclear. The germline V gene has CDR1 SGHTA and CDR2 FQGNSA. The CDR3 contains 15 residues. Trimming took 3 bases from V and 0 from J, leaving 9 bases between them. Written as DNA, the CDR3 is TGTGCCAGCAGCTTTGGACTGAATAGCAATCAGCCCCAGCATTTT. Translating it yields CASSFGLNSNQPQHF.

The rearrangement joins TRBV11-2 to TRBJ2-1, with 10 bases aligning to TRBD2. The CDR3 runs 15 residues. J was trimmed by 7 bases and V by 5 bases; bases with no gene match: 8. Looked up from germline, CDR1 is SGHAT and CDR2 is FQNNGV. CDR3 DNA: TGTGCCAGCAGCCTTACTAGCGGGGTAATGAATGAGCAGTTCTTC. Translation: CASSLTSGVMNEQFF.

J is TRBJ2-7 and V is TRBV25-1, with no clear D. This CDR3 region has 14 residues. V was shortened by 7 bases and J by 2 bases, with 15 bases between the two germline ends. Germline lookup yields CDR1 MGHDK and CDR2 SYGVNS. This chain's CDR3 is CASTPGLPTYEQYF. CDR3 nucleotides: TGTGCCAGCACCCCAGGCCTCCCCACCTACGAGCAGTACTTC.

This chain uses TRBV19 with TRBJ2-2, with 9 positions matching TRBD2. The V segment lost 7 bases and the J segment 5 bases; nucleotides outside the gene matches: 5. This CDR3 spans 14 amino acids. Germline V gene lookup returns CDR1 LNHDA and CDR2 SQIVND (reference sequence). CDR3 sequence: CASTLRGGTGELFF. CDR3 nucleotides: TGTGCCAGTACCTTGCGGGGGGGTACCGGGGAGCTGTTTTTT.

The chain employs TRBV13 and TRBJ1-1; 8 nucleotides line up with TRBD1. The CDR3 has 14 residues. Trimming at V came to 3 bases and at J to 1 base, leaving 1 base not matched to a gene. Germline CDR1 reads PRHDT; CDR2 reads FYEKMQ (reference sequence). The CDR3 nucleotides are TGTGCCAGCAGCTTGGACAGGGCGAACACTGAAGCTTTCTTT. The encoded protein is CASSLDRANTEAFF.

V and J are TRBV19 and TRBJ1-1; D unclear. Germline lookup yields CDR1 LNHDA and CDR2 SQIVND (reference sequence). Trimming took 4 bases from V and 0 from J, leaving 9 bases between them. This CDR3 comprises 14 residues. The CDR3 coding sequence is TGTGCCAGTAGTAGAAACACAGTGAACACTGAAGCTTTCTTT. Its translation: CASSRNTVNTEAFF.

CDR3 amino acids: CASSGQTGDLEQYF. In nucleotides, the CDR3 is TGCGCCAGCAGCGGTCAGACAGGGGATCTCGAGCAGTACTTC. The chain uses TRBV4-3 and TRBJ2-7; 8 bases agree with TRBD1. The V and J ends lost 5 bases and 6 bases, in that order; junction bases with no gene match: 9. Germline-derived CDR1 and CDR2 are LGHNA and YSLEER. There are 14 residues in the CDR3.

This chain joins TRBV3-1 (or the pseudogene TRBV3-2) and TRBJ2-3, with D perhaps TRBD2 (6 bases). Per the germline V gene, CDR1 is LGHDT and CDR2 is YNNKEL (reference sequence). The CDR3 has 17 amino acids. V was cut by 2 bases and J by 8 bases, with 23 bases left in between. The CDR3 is CASSQRGLGRSIGTQYF. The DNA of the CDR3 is TGTGCCAGCAGCCAAAGGGGACTGGGACGGAGCATTGGTACGCAGTATTTT.

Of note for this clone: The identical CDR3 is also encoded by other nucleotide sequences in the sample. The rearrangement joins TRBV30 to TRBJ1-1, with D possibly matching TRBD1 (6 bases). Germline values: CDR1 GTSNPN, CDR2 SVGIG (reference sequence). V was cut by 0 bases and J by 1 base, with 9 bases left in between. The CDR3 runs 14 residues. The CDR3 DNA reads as TGTGCCTGGAGTGTACGAGGGGGGAACACTGAAGCTTTCTTT. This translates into CAWSVRGGNTEAFF.

CDR3 in DNA: TGCGCCAGCAGCTCTGGGGCTACAGGGCCGAACACTGAAGCTTTCTTT. It specifies CASSSGATGPNTEAFF. V gene TRBV5-1 combines with J gene TRBJ1-1; tentatively, D is TRBD1 (6 bases). V gave up 3 bases and J gave up 1 base, with 16 bases separating them. Germline CDR1 SGHRS, CDR2 YFSETQ. The CDR3 runs 16 residues.

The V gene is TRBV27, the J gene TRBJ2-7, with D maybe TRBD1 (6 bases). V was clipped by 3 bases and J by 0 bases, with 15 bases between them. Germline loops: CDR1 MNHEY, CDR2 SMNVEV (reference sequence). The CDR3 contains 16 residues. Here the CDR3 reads CASSFRGQINSYEQYF. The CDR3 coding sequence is TGTGCCAGCAGTTTCAGAGGACAGATTAACTCCTACGAGCAGTACTTC.

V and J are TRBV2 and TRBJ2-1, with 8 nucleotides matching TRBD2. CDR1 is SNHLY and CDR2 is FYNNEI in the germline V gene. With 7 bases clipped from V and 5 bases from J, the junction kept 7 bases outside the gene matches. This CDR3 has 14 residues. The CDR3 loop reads CASIVVAGNNEQFF. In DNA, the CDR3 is TGTGCCAGCATAGTGGTAGCGGGGAACAATGAGCAGTTCTTC.

The chain's CDR3 is CAWSLNGYEQYF. The CDR3 DNA reads as TGTGCCTGGAGTCTAAACGGCTACGAGCAGTACTTC. This chain links TRBV30 with TRBJ2-7; D is uncertain. The CDR3 spans 12 residues. Between the trimmed V and J ends, which lost 2 bases and 3 bases, there was a span of 8 bases. Looked up from germline, CDR1 is GTSNPN and CDR2 is SVGIG (reference sequence).

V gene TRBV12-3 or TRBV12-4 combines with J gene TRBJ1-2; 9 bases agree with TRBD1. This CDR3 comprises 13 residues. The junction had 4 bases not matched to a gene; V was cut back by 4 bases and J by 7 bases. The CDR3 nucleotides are TGTGCCAGCAGTTCCGGGACAGGGAGTGGCTACACCTTC. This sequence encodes CASSSGTGSGYTF.

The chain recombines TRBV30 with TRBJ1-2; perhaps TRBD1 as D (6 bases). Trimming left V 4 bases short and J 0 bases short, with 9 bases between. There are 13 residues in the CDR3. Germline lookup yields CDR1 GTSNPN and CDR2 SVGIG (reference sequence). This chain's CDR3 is CAWTRDTNYGYTF. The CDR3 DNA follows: TGTGCCTGGACCCGGGACACTAACTATGGCTACACCTTC. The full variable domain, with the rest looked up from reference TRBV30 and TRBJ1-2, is SQTIHQWPATLVQPVGSPLSLECTVEGTSNPNLYWYRQAAGRGLQLLFYSVGIGQISSEVPQNLSASRPQDRQFILSSKKLLLSDSGFYLCAWTRDTNYGYTFGSGTRLTVV.

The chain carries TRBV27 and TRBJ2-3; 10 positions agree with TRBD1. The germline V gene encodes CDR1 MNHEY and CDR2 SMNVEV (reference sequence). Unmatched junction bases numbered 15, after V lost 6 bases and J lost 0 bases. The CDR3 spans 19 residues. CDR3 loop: CASRQGQGLTGSSTDTQYF. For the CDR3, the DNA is TGTGCCAGCAGGCAGGGACAGGGGTTAACGGGTTCTAGCACAGATACGCAGTATTTT.

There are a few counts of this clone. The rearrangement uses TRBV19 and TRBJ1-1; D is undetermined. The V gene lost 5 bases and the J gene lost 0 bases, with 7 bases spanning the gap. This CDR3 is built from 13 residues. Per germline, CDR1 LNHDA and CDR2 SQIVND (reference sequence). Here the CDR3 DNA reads TGTGCCAGTAGTGTGGCCGTGAACACTGAAGCTTTCTTT. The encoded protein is CASSVAVNTEAFF.

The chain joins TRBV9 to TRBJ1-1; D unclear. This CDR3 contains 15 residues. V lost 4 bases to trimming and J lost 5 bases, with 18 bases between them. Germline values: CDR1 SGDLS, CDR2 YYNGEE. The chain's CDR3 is CASSPMEWAGTEAFF. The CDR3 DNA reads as TGTGCCAGCAGCCCCATGGAGTGGGCGGGGACTGAAGCTTTCTTT. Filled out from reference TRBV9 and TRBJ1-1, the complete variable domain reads DSGVTQTPKHLITATGQRVTLRCSPRSGDLSVYWYQQSLDQGLQFLIQYYNGEERAKGNILERFSAQQFPDLHSELNLSSLELGDSALYFCASSPMEWAGTEAFFGQGTRLTVV.

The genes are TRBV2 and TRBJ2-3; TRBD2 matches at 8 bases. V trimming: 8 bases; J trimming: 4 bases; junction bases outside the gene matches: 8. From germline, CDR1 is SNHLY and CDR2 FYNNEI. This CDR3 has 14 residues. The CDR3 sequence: CASGRGGSPDTQYF. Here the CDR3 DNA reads TGTGCCAGCGGCCGGGGGGGAAGCCCAGATACGCAGTATTTT.

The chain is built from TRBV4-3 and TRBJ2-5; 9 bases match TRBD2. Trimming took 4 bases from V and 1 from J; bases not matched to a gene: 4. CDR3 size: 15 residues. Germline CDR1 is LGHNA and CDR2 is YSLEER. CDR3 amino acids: CASSLSGGRQETQYF. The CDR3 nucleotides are TGCGCCAGCAGCCTTAGCGGGGGCCGCCAAGAGACCCAGTACTTC.

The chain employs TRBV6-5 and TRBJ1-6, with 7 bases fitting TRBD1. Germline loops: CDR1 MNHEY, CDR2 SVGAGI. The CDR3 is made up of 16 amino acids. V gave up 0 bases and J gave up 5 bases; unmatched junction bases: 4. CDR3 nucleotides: TGTGCCAGCAGTTACTCGTTCGGACAGGATAATTCACCCCTCCACTTT. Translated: CASSYSFGQDNSPLHF.

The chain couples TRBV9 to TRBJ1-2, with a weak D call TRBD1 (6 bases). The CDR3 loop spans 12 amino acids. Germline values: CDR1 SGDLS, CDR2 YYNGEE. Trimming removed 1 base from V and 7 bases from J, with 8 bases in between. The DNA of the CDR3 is TGTGCCAGCAGCGTACAGGGGTCTGGCTACACCTTC. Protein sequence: CASSVQGSGYTF.

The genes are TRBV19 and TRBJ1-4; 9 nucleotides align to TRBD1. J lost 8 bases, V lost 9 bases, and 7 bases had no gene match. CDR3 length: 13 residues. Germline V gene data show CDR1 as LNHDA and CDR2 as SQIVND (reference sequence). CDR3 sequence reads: CASNRGRGEKLFF. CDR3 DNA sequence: TGTGCCAGCAACAGGGGGCGAGGAGAAAAACTGTTTTTT.

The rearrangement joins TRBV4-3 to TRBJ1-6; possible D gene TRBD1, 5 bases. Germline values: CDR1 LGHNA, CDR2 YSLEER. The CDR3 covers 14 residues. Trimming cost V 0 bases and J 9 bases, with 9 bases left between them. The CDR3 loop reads CASSQERGSSPLHF. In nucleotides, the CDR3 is TGCGCCAGCAGCCAAGAACGGGGGAGTTCACCCCTCCACTTT.

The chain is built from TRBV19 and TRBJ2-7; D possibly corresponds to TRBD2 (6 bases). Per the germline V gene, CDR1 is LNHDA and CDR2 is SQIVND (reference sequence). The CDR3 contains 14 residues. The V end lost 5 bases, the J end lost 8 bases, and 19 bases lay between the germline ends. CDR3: CASSSGTSAAQQYF. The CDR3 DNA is TGTGCCAGTAGTTCCGGGACTTCAGCCGCCCAGCAGTACTTC.

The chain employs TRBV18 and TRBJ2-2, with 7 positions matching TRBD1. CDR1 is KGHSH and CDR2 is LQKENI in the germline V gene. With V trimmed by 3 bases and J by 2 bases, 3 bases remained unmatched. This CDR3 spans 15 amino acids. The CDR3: CASSPGTENTGELFF. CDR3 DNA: TGTGCCAGCTCACCCGGGACAGAAAACACCGGGGAGCTGTTTTTT.